The 18 T cell receptor beta chains given below trace back to one sample, sequenced in a study of shared clonotypes between healthy human individuals. Sequencing used immunoSEQ multiplex PCR; TCRdb keeps in-frame clones, though not all of them. Among hundreds of thousands of clones listed, approximately 96% were seen once. CD8 cells classed as naive were CD45RO-negative and positively selected for CCR7, excluding terminally differentiated effector memory CD45RA+ cells. Sequenced input: naive CD8+ T cells sorted from blood. All receptors derive from a woman aged 30 to 39 in good health.

V usage is TRBV5-5 and J usage is TRBJ2-7, with D perhaps being TRBD1 or TRBD2 (5 bases each). This CDR3 has 15 residues. Germline CDR1 reads SGHKS; CDR2 reads YYEKEE (reference sequence). Trimming stripped 1 base from V and 0 bases from J, with 11 bases between. The CDR3 region is CASSLSGTSSYEQYF. The CDR3 region has the DNA TGTGCCAGCAGCTTGTCAGGGACCAGCTCCTACGAGCAGTACTTC.

V and J are TRBV7-9 and TRBJ2-7; 8 bases match TRBD1. After removal of 5 bases from V and 6 bases from J, the junction contained 6 bases not matched to a gene. The CDR3 is 13 amino acids. Germline V gene lookup returns CDR1 SEHNR and CDR2 FQNEAQ (reference sequence). CDR3 DNA sequence: TGTGCCAGCAGCCGGACAGGGTCGGGCGAGCAGTACTTC. This sequence encodes CASSRTGSGEQYF.

This chain links TRBV10-3 with TRBJ2-5, with 7 bases fitting TRBD1. Germline V gene data show CDR1 as ENHRY and CDR2 as SYGVKD. This CDR3 has 15 amino acids. V gave up 4 bases and J gave up 5 bases; unmatched junction bases: 10. CDR3 in amino acids: CAISVDPGTVETQYF. The CDR3 DNA reads as TGTGCCATCAGTGTCGATCCGGGGACAGTGGAGACCCAGTACTTC.

The V and J genes are TRBV27 and TRBJ2-5; TRBD2 might be the D (5 bases). The CDR3 has 16 residues. V lost 6 bases to trimming and J lost 11 bases, with 28 bases between them. Germline CDR1 is MNHEY and CDR2 is SMNVEV (reference sequence). The CDR3 spells CASSLKGNPIPWEQYF. CDR3 bases: TGTGCCAGCAGCCTTAAAGGAAATCCTATACCGTGGGAGCAGTACTTC.

The chain links TRBV5-4 to TRBJ2-7, with D possibly matching TRBD2 (6 bases). The V gene's germline CDR1 is SGHNT and CDR2 YYREEE (reference sequence). The CDR3 is made up of 17 amino acids. CDR3 region: CASSPAVRERIGDEQYF. The CDR3 nucleotides read TGTGCTTCTAGCCCGGCGGTTCGGGAGAGGATCGGGGACGAGCAGTACTTC.

CDR3 DNA: TGCGCCAGCAGCCCGAGGGGGGAGCTGGGCTACACCTTC. It specifies CASSPRGELGYTF. The chain is built from TRBV4-1 and TRBJ1-2; a weak D match, TRBD1 (6 bases). Trimming left V 4 bases short and J 8 bases short, with 14 bases between. CDR1 is MGHRA and CDR2 is YSYEKL in the germline V gene. This CDR3 is built from 13 residues.

This chain connects TRBV9 to TRBJ1-5; D is unclear. This CDR3 has 14 residues. V lost 0 bases and J lost 2, with 6 bases in between. The germline V gene has CDR1 SGDLS and CDR2 YYNGEE. The CDR3 protein is CASSVAPGNQPQHF. Written as DNA, the CDR3 is TGTGCCAGCAGCGTAGCGCCAGGCAATCAGCCCCAGCATTTT.

CDR3 in DNA: TGTGCCAGCAGCCAAGAGGTCGCAATGAGGAGTAGCAATCAGCCCCAGCATTTT. Its protein is CASSQEVAMRSSNQPQHF. The V call is TRBV4-2, the J call TRBJ1-5; D gene ambiguous. The CDR3 covers 18 residues. Looked up from germline, CDR1 is LGHNA and CDR2 is YNFKEQ. V gave up 0 bases and J gave up 0 bases, with 15 bases separating them.

The chain uses TRBV27 and TRBJ2-1; TRBD1 matches 8 bases. The CDR3 sequence is 16 residues long. The V gene end was trimmed by 5 bases and the J gene end by 7 bases; junction bases not matched to a gene: 13. Germline CDR1 is MNHEY and CDR2 is SMNVEV (reference sequence). This chain's CDR3 is CASSPSLRTGNNEQFF. The CDR3 DNA is TGTGCCAGCAGTCCTTCTCTTCGGACAGGGAATAATGAGCAGTTCTTC.

The genes are TRBV14 and TRBJ2-1; a weak D match, TRBD2 (5 bases). CDR3 length: 17 residues. Germline V gene sequence: CDR1 SGHDN, CDR2 FVKESK. The V end lost 0 bases, the J end lost 4 bases, and 16 bases lay between the germline ends. CDR3 nucleotide sequence: TGTGCCAGCAGCCAAGACTCAAAGCGGAGACCTTACAATGAGCAGTTCTTC. This sequence encodes CASSQDSKRRPYNEQFF.

The chain links TRBV5-6 to TRBJ2-7; D may correspond to TRBD1 or TRBD2 (5 bases each). This CDR3 is 15 amino acids long. CDR1 and CDR2 from the germline V gene are SGHDT and YYEEEE. Trimming pared 0 bases from V and 2 bases from J, leaving 12 bases between. For the CDR3, the DNA is TGTGCCAGCAGCTTGGGGGCAGGGAGACCCTACGAGCAGTACTTC. Protein product: CASSLGAGRPYEQYF. The full variable domain, completed using reference TRBV5-6 and TRBJ2-7, is DAGVTQSPTHLIKTRGQQVTLRCSPKSGHDTVSWYQQALGQGPQFIFQYYEEEERQRGNFPDRFSGHQFPNYSSELNVNALLLGDSALYLCASSLGAGRPYEQYFGPGTRLTVT.

This chain connects TRBV4-1 to TRBJ2-3; TRBD2 agrees at 7 bases. Germline trimming cut 4 bases from V and 0 bases from J; bases unmatched to any gene: 4. CDR1 and CDR2 from the germline V gene are MGHRA and YSYEKL. The CDR3 consists of 15 residues. Here the CDR3 DNA reads TGCGCCAGCAGCCGAGCTAGCGGAAGCACAGATACGCAGTATTTT. Protein product: CASSRASGSTDTQYF.

The rearrangement links TRBV28 to TRBJ1-5; D not resolved. V shed 2 bases and J shed 3 bases, with 11 bases lying between them. Germline CDR1 is MDHEN and CDR2 is SYDVKM. The CDR3 is made up of 15 amino acids. The CDR3 protein is CASSLVVGYNQPQHF. The CDR3 DNA follows: TGTGCCAGCAGTTTAGTTGTAGGGTACAATCAGCCCCAGCATTTT.

The V and J genes are TRBV28 and TRBJ1-1, with D unclear. V lost 6 bases and J lost 1, with 12 bases in between. This CDR3 comprises 14 residues. Germline V gene lookup returns CDR1 MDHEN and CDR2 SYDVKM. The CDR3 DNA reads as TGTGCCAGCAGCCCGATCCCTGAGAACACTGAAGCTTTCTTT. Translation: CASSPIPENTEAFF. Full variable domain (rest looked up from reference TRBV28 and TRBJ1-1): DVKVTQSSRYLVKRTGEKVFLECVQDMDHENMFWYRQDPGLGLRLIYFSYDVKMKEKGDIPEGYSVSREKKERFSLILESASTNQTSMYLCASSPIPENTEAFFGQGTRLTVV.

The CDR3 loop reads CASSFGLAVYNEQFF. The CDR3 DNA reads as TGCGCCAGCAGCTTCGGACTAGCGGTGTACAATGAGCAGTTCTTC. The genes are TRBV5-1 and TRBJ2-1, with TRBD2 matching over 10 bases. CDR3 length: 15 amino acids. The V gene's germline CDR1 is SGHRS and CDR2 YFSETQ. V was clipped by 2 bases and J by 4 bases; unmatched bases: 3.

A word on this clone: The identical CDR3 is also encoded by other nucleotide sequences in the sample. This chain connects TRBV2 to TRBJ2-1; D might be TRBD2 (6 bases). Germline values: CDR1 SNHLY, CDR2 FYNNEI. The germline V and J ends were trimmed by 6 bases and 5 bases, with 8 bases remaining between them. This CDR3 contains 12 residues. In DNA, the CDR3 is TGTGCCAGCAGCGGAGGGGACAATGAGCAGTTCTTC. This encodes CASSGGDNEQFF.

The chain carries TRBV25-1 and TRBJ2-7; D not certain. The CDR3 is 14 amino acids. CDR1 MGHDK and CDR2 SYGVNS come from the germline V gene. Trimming shortened V by 2 bases and J by 3 bases, and 11 bases separated the two germline ends. The CDR3 protein is CASSEIGTRYEQYF. In nucleotides, the CDR3 is TGTGCCAGCAGTGAAATCGGAACGCGCTACGAGCAGTACTTC.

This rearrangement joins TRBV6-6 to TRBJ1-3; unclear D gene. The germline V gene has CDR1 MNHNY and CDR2 SVGAGI (reference sequence). Trimming took 2 bases from V and 0 from J, leaving 5 bases between them. The CDR3 is 14 amino acids. Written as DNA, the CDR3 is TGTGCCAGCAGTTACGCGGGCTCTGGAAACACCATATATTTT. Its translation is CASSYAGSGNTIYF.